A selection of T cell receptor beta chains follows, all from one sample in a study of shared clonotypes between healthy human individuals. Sequencing used immunoSEQ multiplex PCR; TCRdb keeps in-frame clones, though not all of them. The table records about 2.3 million clones, 85% to 95% of them present only once. Sequencing was carried out using naive CD4+ T cells from PBMCs. The receptor source for this set is a young man in good health. Some clones in this sample may be carry-over from other donors' samples. Each CDR3 is given without its conserved first and last residue. Each record gives: J gene, V gene, CDR3 protein.

>TRBJ2-7|TRBV14
ASSQVSGREQY
>TRBJ2-3|TRBV2
ARRAGQGDTQY
>TRBJ2-4|TRBV7-7
ASSSSGTANLAKNIQY
>TRBJ2-5|TRBV11-3
ASSSGVGETQY
>TRBJ1-1|TRBV28
GAGLGTEAF
>TRBJ2-3|TRBV5-1
ASSLIGILDTDTQY
>TRBJ2-2|TRBV5-1
ASSPGTPNTGELF
>TRBJ2-7|TRBV28
ASSKDREGEQY
>TRBJ2-7|TRBV27
ASSPEWGSSYEQY
>TRBJ2-1|TRBV11-2
ASSLGPYNEQF
>TRBJ2-5|TRBV29-1
SVSPGQGAWQY
>TRBJ1-3|TRBV25-1
ASSETRGAGNTIY
>TRBJ2-3|TRBV5-1
ASSLSSTDTQY
>TRBJ2-1|TRBV7-7
ASSSGDRRNNEQF
>TRBJ2-3|TRBV6-5
ASSYSRGGTDTQY
>TRBJ2-7|TRBV18
ASSPTGGYEQY
>TRBJ1-4|TRBV30
AWSIVGQGGEKLF
>TRBJ1-2|TRBV4-3
ASSQDSRYFPFYGYT
>TRBJ2-7|TRBV5-8
ASTYDRTAGQY
>TRBJ2-3|TRBV6-5
ASSGVGPDTQY
>TRBJ1-2|TRBV28
ASSTIHGNYGYT
>TRBJ2-1|TRBV13
ASSRLAGGQDEQF
>TRBJ1-1|TRBV28
ASSKTAHTEAF
>TRBJ2-7|TRBV5-1
ASSSGTPRGPQY
>TRBJ1-1|TRBV9
ASSTRTSNTEAF
>TRBJ1-4|TRBV28
ASSSRGQGVEKLF
>TRBJ2-7|TRBV28
ASSLYRQMIHEQY